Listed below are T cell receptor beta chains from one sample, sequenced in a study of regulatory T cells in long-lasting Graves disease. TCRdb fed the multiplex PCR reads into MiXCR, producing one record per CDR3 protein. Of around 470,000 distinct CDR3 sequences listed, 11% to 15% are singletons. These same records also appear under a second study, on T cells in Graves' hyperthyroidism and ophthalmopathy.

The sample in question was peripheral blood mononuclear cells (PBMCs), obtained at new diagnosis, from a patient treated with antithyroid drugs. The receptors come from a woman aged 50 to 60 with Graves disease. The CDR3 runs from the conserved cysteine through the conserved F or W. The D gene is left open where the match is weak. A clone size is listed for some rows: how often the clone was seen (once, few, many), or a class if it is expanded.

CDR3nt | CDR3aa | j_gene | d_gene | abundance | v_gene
TGTGCCAGCAGTGTGACAGGGGGCGCGGGCAATCAGCCCCAGCATTTT | CASSVTGGAGNQPQHF | TRBJ1-5 | TRBD1 | many | TRBV28
TGTGCCAGCAGTTTACCGGGACTAGCGGGAGGTTTAGCCAAAAACATTCAGTACTTC | CASSLPGLAGGLAKNIQYF | TRBJ2-4 | TRBD2 | many | TRBV12-3/TRBV12-4
TGTGCCAGCAGCCCCGGGACGCCTGCTAACTATGGCTACACCTTC | CASSPGTPANYGYTF | TRBJ1-2 | - | many | TRBV6-2/TRBV6-3
TGCAGTGCTAGAGAAAACAGGGAGAGGTCTGGAAACACCATATATTTT | CSARENRERSGNTIYF | TRBJ1-3 | - | few | TRBV20-1
TGTGCCAGCAGTTTCTCCCATAGCGGGAGACGAGAGACCCAGTACTTC | CASSFSHSGRRETQYF | TRBJ2-5 | TRBD2 | few | TRBV25-1
TGTGCCAGCAGTTACGCTTCGAGGCGGGCCAGCTCCTACGAGCAGTACTTC | CASSYASRRASSYEQYF | TRBJ2-7 | - | few | TRBV6-2/TRBV6-3
TGCAGTGCTATACTAAATGGACGGAGCGAAAAACTGTTTTTT | CSAILNGRSEKLFF | TRBJ1-4 | - | many | TRBV20-1
TGTGCCAGTAGTCCAAAACACGGGAGGGGAGTTGGTACTGAAGCTTTCTTT | CASSPKHGRGVGTEAFF | TRBJ1-1 | - | many | TRBV19
TGTGCCTGGAGCTCAGGGACCCTACCTGAAGCTTTCTTT | CAWSSGTLPEAFF | TRBJ1-1 | - | few | TRBV30
TGTGCCAGCAGTTTAAGGCGGGAAGAGACCCAGTACTTC | CASSLRREETQYF | TRBJ2-5 | - | - | TRBV27
TGTGCCAGCAGCTTATGGCAGTCGTACGAGCAGTACTTC | CASSLWQSYEQYF | TRBJ2-7 | - | many | TRBV11-2
TGTGCCAGCTCACTGACGACAGGGAAAGAGACCCAGTACTTC | CASSLTTGKETQYF | TRBJ2-5 | TRBD1 | - | TRBV18
TGTGCCAGCAGTTACTCGACGGCTGCCTCCTACAATGAGCAGTTCTTC | CASSYSTAASYNEQFF | TRBJ2-1 | - | few | TRBV27
TGTGCCAGCAGCACCCCTTCCAACACAGGGCTACTTGCAACTAATGAAAAACTGTTTTTT | CASSTPSNTGLLATNEKLFF | TRBJ1-4 | - | many | TRBV6-1
TGTGCCAGCAGTGAAGCGGACAGGGGGCGGGAGACCCAGTACTTC | CASSEADRGRETQYF | TRBJ2-5 | TRBD1 | many | TRBV6-1
TGTGCCACCAGTGATCCACAGGGAAACTATGGCTACACCTTC | CATSDPQGNYGYTF | TRBJ1-2 | - | many | TRBV24-1
TGCAGTGCTAGAGCGACGGGACTAGCGGACTACGAGCAGTACTTC | CSARATGLADYEQYF | TRBJ2-7 | TRBD2 | many | TRBV20-1
TGTGCCACCAGTCTAACCGGAGGGTCTAGCACAGATACGCAGTATTTT | CATSLTGGSSTDTQYF | TRBJ2-3 | - | many | TRBV24-1
TGTGCCAGCAGCCAAGATCCTCTGCTGGGGGCAAATTACTCGAACACCGGGGAGCTGTTTTTT | CASSQDPLLGANYSNTGELFF | TRBJ2-2 | - | - | TRBV3-1
TGTGCCATCAGTCACCGGGACAGGGGGCCCACTGAAGCTTTCTTT | CAISHRDRGPTEAFF | TRBJ1-1 | TRBD1 | many | TRBV10-3
TGCAGTGCTAGGGACCCTAAACAGGGGTCCGATAGCAATCAGCCCCAGCATTTT | CSARDPKQGSDSNQPQHF | TRBJ1-5 | TRBD1 | many | TRBV20-1
TGTGCCAGCAGTGAAGGAGTTAGAGAAAACATTCAGTACTTC | CASSEGVRENIQYF | TRBJ2-4 | - | many | TRBV2
TGTGCCACGAGTAGGAGCAATCAGCCCCAGCATTTT | CATSRSNQPQHF | TRBJ1-5 | - | many | TRBV24-1
TGTGCCAGCACAGTAGTTTATGAGCAGTTCTTC | CASTVVYEQFF | TRBJ2-1 | - | few | TRBV2
TGTGCCACCAGTTCCCGGGACAGGGGTAATTCCTTTTATGATGAGCAGTTCTTC | CATSSRDRGNSFYDEQFF | TRBJ2-1 | TRBD1 | - | TRBV24-1
TGCGCCAGCAGCTGGCAAAGGACAACGGATTATGGCTACACCTTC | CASSWQRTTDYGYTF | TRBJ1-2 | - | - | TRBV4-1
TGTGCCACTTCGAAGCAGGGGGCTGACCAGCCCCAGCATTTT | CATSKQGADQPQHF | TRBJ1-5 | TRBD1 | - | TRBV10-3
TGTGCCACCGAGAGGGGGGGCATCGACGAGCAGTACTTC | CATERGGIDEQYF | TRBJ2-7 | - | many | TRBV28